This T cell receptor beta chain was identified during a study of beta chain features in type 1 diabetes. Findings of the study overall: Junctions at VDJ sites from type 1 diabetes patients had fewer insertions and more deletions.

A note on this clone: Its target is unknown.

Of the isolated RNA, all was reverse transcribed, and so the sequenced material was expressed TCRB transcripts. Clones were read by immunoSEQ multiplex PCR, and TCRdb kept only the in-frame ones, dropping some. In the table there are approximately 44,000 clones, roughly half of which are singletons. CDR3 size: 21 residues. Trimming cost V 1 base and J 1 base; bases outside gene matches: 18. This receptor was obtained from a woman between 18 and 29 years old in good health. The J gene is TRBJ2-2, the V gene TRBV23-1; 7 nucleotides match TRBD1. TRBV23-1 qualifies as an ORF whose function is uncertain. The sequencing input was Tregs from blood. The CDR3 here is CASSQFRSWYGTVENTGELFF. For the CDR3, the DNA is TGCGCCAGCAGTCAATTCCGGAGTTGGTACGGGACAGTAGAGAACACCGGGGAGCTGTTTTTT.